The 32 T cell receptor beta chains given below trace back to one sample, sequenced in a study of PD-L1 blockade in urothelial cancer. Libraries were prepared by immunoSEQ multiplex PCR; TCRdb keeps only in-frame clonotypes and omits some of them. This sample has around 66,000 clones, with 88% found just once. The time point denotes: peripheral blood 6 weeks after treatment start. Sequencing was performed on PBMCs, taken around atezolizumab (anti-PD-L1) treatment. Receptors originate from a man in his sixties with urothelial cancer.

This clone was picked up one time. The J gene is TRBJ2-7, the V gene TRBV6-1, with D possibly TRBD2 on 5 matching bases. Germline lookup yields CDR1 MNHNS and CDR2 SASEGT. V shed 6 bases and J shed 2 bases, with 11 bases lying between them. The CDR3 totals 13 residues. Here the CDR3 reads CASRWESTYEQYF. As DNA, the CDR3 is TGTGCCAGCAGGTGGGAGTCTACCTACGAGCAGTACTTC.

The chain combines TRBV5-1 with TRBJ1-6; TRBD1 might be the D (5 bases). Trimming removed 2 bases at V and 8 bases at J, with 11 bases between. CDR1 and CDR2 from the germline V gene are SGHRS and YFSETQ. The CDR3 covers 14 residues. In nucleotides, the CDR3 is TGCGCCAGCAGCTTTGACAGTAGGGATTCACCCCTCCACTTT. Translated, it gives CASSFDSRDSPLHF. The variable domain in full, with the rest retrieved from reference TRBV5-1 and TRBJ1-6, is KAGVTQTPRYLIKTRGQQVTLSCSPISGHRSVSWYQQTPGQGLQFLFEYFSETQRNKGNFPGRFSGRQFSNSRSEMNVSTLELGDSALYLCASSFDSRDSPLHFGNGTRLTVT.

The V gene is TRBV2, the J gene TRBJ2-1; 9 positions agree with TRBD2. The V and J ends lost 4 bases and 6 bases, in that order; junction bases with no gene match: 7. The length of the CDR3 is 15 residues. Germline CDR1 is SNHLY and CDR2 is FYNNEI. CDR3 DNA sequence: TGTGCCAGCAGTGGACTAGCGGTCACGGCCAATGAGCAGTTCTTC. Translated: CASSGLAVTANEQFF.

This clone showed up just a few times. The CDR3 region is CASSHAKGEVGPLHF. The CDR3 DNA reads TGCGCCAGCAGCCACGCGAAGGGAGAGGTCGGACCCCTCCACTTT. J is TRBJ1-6 and V is TRBV4-1; D is uncertain. Germline V gene lookup returns CDR1 MGHRA and CDR2 YSYEKL. The CDR3 contains 15 residues. Trimming shortened V by 3 bases and J by 12 bases, and 18 bases separated the two germline ends.

This chain joins TRBV2 and TRBJ2-5; 8 bases agree with TRBD2. Germline CDR1 reads SNHLY; CDR2 reads FYNNEI. The CDR3 is 14 residues long. Trimming cost V 5 bases and J 2 bases; bases outside gene matches: 4. This chain's CDR3 is CASSLEREQETQYF. In DNA, the CDR3 is TGTGCCAGCAGTCTTGAGCGGGAGCAAGAGACCCAGTACTTC.

The chain couples TRBV6-4 to TRBJ2-2; D perhaps matches TRBD1 (6 bases). CDR1 and CDR2 from the germline V gene are MRHNA and SNTAGT. V gave up 6 bases and J gave up 0 bases, with 17 bases separating them. The CDR3 has 17 residues. The CDR3 DNA reads TGTGCCAGCAGCCGGACACAGGGCACCTCGAACACCGGGGAGCTGTTTTTT. Protein sequence: CASSRTQGTSNTGELFF.

The chain couples TRBV5-1 to TRBJ1-4; 9 nucleotides line up with TRBD1. The CDR3 extends over 14 amino acids. The germline CDR1 and CDR2 sequences are SGHRS and YFSETQ. V shed 4 bases, J shed 7 bases, and the junction held 5 bases outside the gene matches. CDR3 nucleotide sequence: TGCGCCAGCAGCAGGGACAGGGTTACTGAAAAACTGTTTTTT. Protein: CASSRDRVTEKLFF.

This chain links TRBV10-3 with TRBJ2-2, with D possibly being TRBD2 (7 bases). The germline V and J ends were trimmed by 4 bases and 2 bases, with 17 bases remaining between them. This CDR3 contains 17 residues. Per the germline V gene, CDR1 is ENHRY and CDR2 is SYGVKD. Here the CDR3 DNA reads TGTGCCATCAGTGTCGACGTCGGGGGGCCTAACACCGGGGAGCTGTTTTTT. The encoded protein is CAISVDVGGPNTGELFF.

The V and J genes are TRBV30 and TRBJ1-6; D possibly corresponds to TRBD1 (6 bases). V was trimmed by 7 bases and J by 5 bases, leaving 12 bases between them. The CDR3 loop spans 13 amino acids. Germline CDR1 and CDR2: GTSNPN and SVGIG (reference sequence). DNA of the CDR3: TGTGCCTCGACCGGACAGAATAATTCACCCCTCCACTTT. Translation gives CASTGQNNSPLHF.

This sequence joins TRBV7-3 and TRBJ1-1; the match to TRBD1 covers 7 bases. V shed 2 bases and J 1 base; nucleotides not matched to a gene: 4. Germline assignment: CDR1 SGHTA and CDR2 FQGTGA. The CDR3 sequence is 15 residues long. DNA of the CDR3: TGTGCCAGCAGCTTATGGGGGACAGCGAACACTGAAGCTTTCTTT. Translation gives CASSLWGTANTEAFF.

The CDR3 DNA reads TGCGCCAGCAGCCAAGCCGGGACGAACACCGGGGAGCTGTTTTTT. Its translation: CASSQAGTNTGELFF. The J gene is TRBJ2-2, the V gene TRBV4-1; the D gene is possibly TRBD2 (5 bases). CDR3 length equals 15 residues. V was shortened by 1 base and J by 0 bases, with 6 bases between the two germline ends. Germline CDR1 MGHRA, CDR2 YSYEKL.

This rearrangement joins TRBV5-8 to TRBJ2-1; TRBD2 agrees at 10 bases. From germline, CDR1 is SGHTS and CDR2 YDEGEE. The CDR3 consists of 17 residues. V shed 1 base, J shed 3 bases, and the junction held 7 bases outside the gene matches. This chain's CDR3 is CASSLLQRTSGYNEQFF. CDR3 coding DNA: TGTGCCAGCAGCTTGTTACAGAGGACTAGCGGCTACAATGAGCAGTTCTTC. The variable domain in full, with the rest retrieved from reference TRBV5-8 and TRBJ2-1, is EAGVTQSPTHLIKTRGQQATLRCSPISGHTSVYWYQQALGLGLQFLLWYDEGEERNRGNFPPRFSGRQFPNYSSELNVNALELEDSALYLCASSLLQRTSGYNEQFFGPGTRLTVL.

This sequence joins TRBV19 and TRBJ1-4; TRBD1 is a possible D gene (5 bases). Germline values: CDR1 LNHDA, CDR2 SQIVND (reference sequence). Trimming took off 9 bases at V and 0 bases at J, with 11 bases between the two ends. This CDR3 is 14 amino acids long. Here the CDR3 DNA reads TGTGCCAGCCGAGACAGAACAACTAATGAAAAACTGTTTTTT. Translating it yields CASRDRTTNEKLFF.

The gene calls are TRBV28 and TRBJ1-2; 7 positions agree with TRBD1. The CDR3 sequence is 15 residues long. CDR1 and CDR2 from the germline V gene are MDHEN and SYDVKM. The J segment lost 4 bases and the V segment lost 6 bases, leaving 11 bases of the junction unmatched. This CDR3 reads CASRATGAGGYGYTF. The CDR3 DNA is TGTGCCAGCAGAGCAACAGGGGCGGGTGGCTATGGCTACACCTTC.

This clone came up once. The genes are TRBV15 and TRBJ1-3, with 10 positions matching TRBD1. Germline V gives CDR1 LNHNV, CDR2 YYDKDF (reference sequence). The CDR3 spans 15 residues. The V and J ends lost 4 bases and 3 bases, in that order; junction bases with no gene match: 3. CDR3 in DNA: TGTGCCACCAGCAAAGGACAGGGGGTTGGAAACACCATATATTTT. Translation gives CATSKGQGVGNTIYF.

The J gene is TRBJ2-7, the V gene TRBV10-1; D might be TRBD1 (6 bases). This CDR3 comprises 12 residues. The V end lost 4 bases, the J end lost 6 bases, and 10 bases lay between the germline ends. Germline V gene sequence: CDR1 WNHNN, CDR2 SYGVQD (reference sequence). The CDR3 reads CASSGDRSEQYF. The CDR3 DNA follows: TGCGCCAGCAGTGGTGACAGGTCCGAGCAGTACTTC.

V and J are TRBV28 and TRBJ2-2; 9 positions match TRBD1. Germline-derived CDR1 and CDR2 are MDHEN and SYDVKM. After removal of 6 bases from V and 7 bases from J, the junction contained 9 bases not matched to a gene. The CDR3 runs 15 residues. The CDR3 region is CASSLGQGMVGELFF. The CDR3 DNA reads as TGTGCCAGCAGCCTTGGACAGGGGATGGTCGGGGAGCTGTTTTTT.

This chain uses TRBV7-2 with TRBJ2-7; TRBD1 aligns across 9 bases. CDR1 and CDR2 (germline): SGHTA, FQGNSA. The V segment lost 5 bases and the J segment 3 bases; nucleotides outside the gene matches: 2. The CDR3 runs to 13 residues. The CDR3: CASSRQGGYEQYF. CDR3 bases: TGTGCCAGCAGCAGACAGGGGGGCTACGAGCAGTACTTC.

This clone appeared a few times. The gene calls are TRBV10-3 and TRBJ1-2; D perhaps matches TRBD1 (5 bases). The CDR3 is made up of 11 amino acids. With 6 bases removed from V and 6 bases from J, the gap between germline ends came to 8 bases. In germline, CDR1 is ENHRY, CDR2 SYGVKD. The CDR3 DNA reads as TGTGCCATCAGGGCGGACAATGGCTACACCTTC. Protein: CAIRADNGYTF.

The CDR3 loop is CASSLKWDRVGSGYTF. DNA for the CDR3: TGTGCCAGCAGTTTGAAGTGGGACAGGGTGGGGAGTGGCTACACCTTC. J is TRBJ1-2 and V is TRBV27, with 9 bases identical to TRBD1. Trimming took 3 bases from V and 7 from J; bases not matched to a gene: 12. CDR1 is MNHEY, CDR2 SMNVEV, per germline (reference sequence). The CDR3 has 16 residues.

The chain couples TRBV6-5 to TRBJ1-1, with TRBD1 as a possible D gene (5 bases). The CDR3 runs 14 residues. CDR1 and CDR2 (germline): MNHEY, SVGAGI. V lost 5 bases to trimming and J lost 5 bases, with 15 bases between them. The chain's CDR3 is CASSLRGVGTEAFF. The CDR3 coding sequence is TGTGCCAGCAGTCTCCGGGGGGTTGGGACTGAAGCTTTCTTT.

V is TRBV2 and J is TRBJ2-7; tentative D call: TRBD1 (5 bases). CDR1 and CDR2 from the germline V gene are SNHLY and FYNNEI. The CDR3 covers 11 residues. The CDR3: CATAGSYEQYF. In nucleotides, the CDR3 is TGTGCAACGGCAGGGTCCTACGAGCAGTACTTC.

The chain has TRBV7-6 and TRBJ2-7; the match to TRBD2 covers 7 bases. The V segment lost 5 bases and the J segment 6 bases; nucleotides outside the gene matches: 4. Germline CDR1 and CDR2: SGHVS and FNYEAQ. This CDR3 region has 12 residues. This chain's CDR3 is CASSPPGGEQYF. The CDR3 region has the DNA TGTGCCAGCAGCCCCCCGGGGGGCGAGCAGTACTTC.

V and J are TRBV7-2 and TRBJ2-7; the match to TRBD2 covers 8 bases. The CDR3 has 16 amino acids. Germline V gives CDR1 SGHTA, CDR2 FQGNSA. Trimming cost V 5 bases and J 2 bases; bases outside gene matches: 11. The CDR3, as DNA: TGTGCCAGCAGCGAGGCGGCTAGCGGGCTTGCCTACGAGCAGTACTTC. As protein: CASSEAASGLAYEQYF.

This rearrangement joins TRBV5-1 to TRBJ1-6, with D possibly TRBD1 on 6 matching bases. Germline assignment: CDR1 SGHRS and CDR2 YFSETQ. The V gene lost 4 bases and the J gene lost 0 bases, with 11 bases spanning the gap. This CDR3 region has 16 residues. CDR3 region: CASSPTDSSYNSPLHF. CDR3 nucleotides: TGCGCCAGCAGCCCGACGGACAGCTCCTATAATTCACCCCTCCACTTT.

This clone was detected only once. This chain joins TRBV5-1 and TRBJ2-7, with 8 positions matching TRBD1. In germline, CDR1 is SGHRS, CDR2 YFSETQ. The CDR3 runs 16 residues. J gave up 0 bases and V 0 bases, and 5 bases lay outside the gene matches. CDR3 sequence (DNA): TGCGCCAGCAGCTTGGGTGAGGACAGGGCCTCCTACGAGCAGTACTTC. It yields the protein CASSLGEDRASYEQYF.

The CDR3 spells CASSLLNEQFF. Written as DNA, the CDR3 is TGCGCCAGCAGCTTATTAAATGAGCAGTTCTTC. The gene calls are TRBV5-1 and TRBJ2-1; D ambiguous. This CDR3 is built from 11 residues. Trimming shortened V by 2 bases and J by 7 bases, and 4 bases separated the two germline ends. Germline V CDR1 and CDR2: SGHRS, YFSETQ.

The CDR3: CASQSGGAQETQYF. CDR3 DNA: TGTGCCAGCCAGAGCGGGGGGGCGCAAGAGACCCAGTACTTC. The chain couples TRBV6-1 to TRBJ2-5; TRBD2 matches 10 bases. This CDR3 has 14 amino acids. The J segment lost 2 bases and the V segment lost 8 bases, leaving 5 bases of the junction unmatched. Germline CDR1 and CDR2: MNHNS and SASEGT.

The chain combines TRBV6-4 with TRBJ1-2; 7 positions match TRBD1. In germline, CDR1 is MRHNA, CDR2 SNTAGT. The CDR3 contains 12 residues. V was clipped by 2 bases and J by 7 bases; unmatched bases: 1. In DNA form, the CDR3 reads TGTGCCAGCAGTGACGGGACAGTTGGCTACACCTTC. This sequence encodes CASSDGTVGYTF.

The chain links TRBV4-2 to TRBJ2-2; 12 bases map to TRBD2. Germline assignment: CDR1 LGHNA and CDR2 YNFKEQ. The CDR3 loop spans 19 amino acids. V trimming: 1 base; J trimming: 6 bases; junction bases outside the gene matches: 12. CDR3 amino acids: CASSQASRLAGVRAGELFF. CDR3 sequence (DNA): TGTGCCAGCAGCCAAGCTTCTCGACTAGCGGGAGTTAGGGCCGGGGAGCTGTTTTTT.

The rearrangement links TRBV10-1 to TRBJ2-7; TRBD2 aligns across 11 bases. CDR3 length: 15 residues. Germline values: CDR1 WNHNN, CDR2 SYGVQD (reference sequence). The trim removed 5 bases at V and 7 bases at J, leaving 10 bases unmatched. The chain's CDR3 is CASSLAGGNLREQYF. The DNA of the CDR3 is TGCGCCAGCAGTTTAGCGGGAGGGAACCTACGAGAGCAGTACTTC.

The rearrangement links TRBV5-4 to TRBJ2-7; D perhaps matches TRBD1 (5 bases). The germline V gene encodes CDR1 SGHNT and CDR2 YYREEE (reference sequence). This CDR3 is 14 amino acids long. Trimming removed 2 bases from V and 2 bases from J, with 11 bases in between. CDR3 amino acids: CASSFDAGPYEQYF. DNA for the CDR3: TGTGCCAGCAGCTTCGATGCAGGGCCCTACGAGCAGTACTTC.